This is a list of T cell receptor beta chains from one sample in a study of T-cell reconstitution after alpha-beta-depleted transplantation in children. TCRdb passed the PCR reads through MiXCR, listing each CDR3 protein once. This sample has approximately 290,000 distinct CDR3 sequences, with 11% found just once. The specimen comprised peripheral blood, sampled 180 days after TCRalphabeta/CD19-depleted stem cell transplant. The receptors were gathered from a male patient under 10 years old who had a stem cell transplant for chronic granulomatous disease, so the T cells may come from the graft donor. The CDR3 runs from the conserved cysteine through the conserved F or W. D genes are given only for firm matches. Expanded clones are given a class, and other clones once, few, many or no size at all.

V gene	clone size	D gene	J gene	CDR3 protein	CDR3 DNA
TRBV12-3/TRBV12-4	many	-	TRBJ1-5	CASSFVSGHGNQPQHF	TGTGCCAGCAGTTTCGTATCGGGTCATGGCAATCAGCCCCAGCATTTT
TRBV7-9	-	-	TRBJ2-3	CASSDAGTASTDTQYF	TGTGCCAGCAGCGATGCGGGGACAGCCAGCACAGATACGCAGTATTTT
TRBV20-1	many	-	TRBJ2-3	CSPEGPVTDTQYF	TGCAGCCCAGAAGGGCCCGTCACAGATACGCAGTATTTT
TRBV20-1	many	-	TRBJ2-5	CSARDLSRGHQETQYF	TGCAGTGCTAGAGATCTTTCTCGTGGGCACCAAGAGACCCAGTACTTC
TRBV11-2	many	TRBD2	TRBJ2-2	CASSWAGGPTGELFF	TGTGCCAGCAGCTGGGCGGGAGGGCCAACCGGGGAGCTGTTTTTT
TRBV5-1	many	-	TRBJ2-6	CASSSTQGPPGANVLTF	TGCGCCAGCAGCTCCACTCAAGGGCCTCCTGGGGCCAACGTCCTGACTTTC
TRBV20-1	-	-	TRBJ1-4	CSATEGGATNEKLFF	TGCAGTGCGACCGAAGGGGGTGCAACTAATGAAAAACTGTTTTTT
TRBV18	-	TRBD2	TRBJ2-3	CANSPRAISGTSTDTQYF	TGTGCCAACTCACCACGGGCGATTAGCGGGACCAGCACAGATACGCAGTATTTT
TRBV7-8	many	TRBD1	TRBJ2-6	CASSLRQGANSGANVLTF	TGTGCCAGCAGCTTAAGGCAGGGGGCAAACTCTGGGGCCAACGTCCTGACTTTC
TRBV20-1	many	TRBD1	TRBJ2-7	CSARSPGTGPYEQYF	TGCAGTGCTAGATCCCCCGGGACAGGGCCCTACGAGCAGTACTTC
TRBV4-3	many	TRBD1	TRBJ2-7	CASSQDSRSDRAYEQYF	TGCGCCAGCAGCCAAGATTCCCGGAGTGACAGGGCCTACGAGCAGTACTTC
TRBV18	many	TRBD1	TRBJ2-2	CASGPGQEKENTGELFF	TGTGCCAGCGGCCCGGGACAGGAAAAAGAGAACACCGGGGAGCTGTTTTTT
TRBV5-6	many	-	TRBJ2-5	CASRDSVEYF	TGTGCCAGCAGGGACTCTGTCGAGTACTTC
TRBV6-5	many	-	TRBJ1-3	CASSYSFGGAGNTIYF	TGTGCCAGCAGTTACTCGTTCGGGGGGGCAGGAAACACCATATATTTT
TRBV5-1	few	-	TRBJ1-6	CASSSRSLEVGGSPLHF	TGCGCCAGCAGCTCTCGGAGTTTAGAAGTTGGTGGTTCACCCCTCCACTTT
TRBV18	few	TRBD1	TRBJ2-7	CASSPRTGIEEQYF	TGTGCCAGCTCACCTAGGACAGGGATTGAAGAGCAGTACTTC
TRBV7-9	many	-	TRBJ1-4	CASSPYGVMKKLFF	TGTGCCAGCAGTCCATACGGTGTAATGAAAAAACTGTTTTTT
TRBV5-1	many	-	TRBJ2-7	CASKASSYEQYF	TGCGCCAGCAAGGCTAGCTCCTACGAGCAGTACTTC
TRBV2	many	TRBD2	TRBJ2-3	CASIPPPGLGNTDTQYF	TGTGCCAGCATCCCCCCGCCGGGACTAGGAAACACAGATACGCAGTATTTT
TRBV10-3	many	TRBD2	TRBJ2-1	CAISGPMGRANEQFF	TGTGCCATCAGTGGGCCGATGGGGAGGGCCAATGAGCAGTTCTTC
TRBV7-3	many	TRBD2	TRBJ2-1	CASSPSGGAGNNEQFF	TGTGCCAGCAGCCCTAGCGGGGGGGCCGGGAACAATGAGCAGTTCTTC
TRBV5-1	many	-	TRBJ2-3	CASRGFLPSTDTQYF	TGCGCCAGCAGAGGATTCCTCCCTAGCACAGATACGCAGTATTTT